This note documents a single T cell receptor beta chain sequence. Its antigen is undetermined. The germline V gene has CDR1 SGHRS and CDR2 YFSETQ. The CDR3 spans 14 residues. The V and J ends lost 3 bases and 1 base respectively, with 10 bases between them. Generated by immunoSEQ multiplex PCR, the TCRdb table keeps only in-frame clones and is missing some. Found here are roughly 500,000 clones, around 96% of them singletons; the top ten hold approximately 0.06%. This sample is drawn from a study of shared clonotypes between healthy human individuals. Regarding the study as a whole: Naive subsets tended to show greater estimated richness than memory subsets. Shared across a few donors were around 5% of the naive CD4 clonotypes.

The rearrangement links TRBV5-1 to TRBJ1-1; the D gene is possibly TRBD1 (5 bases). The receptor's source is a woman aged 25 to 39 in good health. The sample consisted of naive CD4+ T cells sorted from blood. Subset denoted: CD45RA+ positively selected. CDR3 residues: CASSSGRANTEAFF. The CDR3 DNA reads as TGCGCCAGCAGCTCGGGACGGGCGAACACTGAAGCTTTCTTT.